These T cell receptor beta chains were read from a single sample in a study of cytomegalovirus exposure and HLA in healthy donors. Sequencing was performed with immunoSEQ multiplex PCR; in TCRdb, only in-frame clones are kept and a portion is missing. The sample holds roughly 200,000 clones; roughly 80% are singletons and the top ten take more than 1.5%. The sample consisted of PBMCs. Source of these receptors: a man over 45 in good health and CMV-seronegative. The CDR3 runs from the conserved cysteine through the conserved F or W. D genes are given only for firm matches. The listing skips clone size in some rows; elsewhere it reads once, few, many or a size class.

V gene	J gene	D gene	clone size	CDR3 protein	CDR3 DNA
TRBV19	TRBJ1-1	NA	NA	CASSIVVTGNTEAFF	TGTGCCAGTAGTATCGTGGTAACAGGGAACACTGAAGCTTTCTTT
TRBV6-1	TRBJ1-6	TRBD1	NA	CASSSPTGLNSPLHF	TGTGCCAGCAGTTCCCCGACAGGGCTTAATTCACCCCTCCACTTT
TRBV18	TRBJ1-2	NA	NA	CASSPGPAGASGYTF	TGTGCCAGCTCACCTGGTCCAGCGGGAGCTAGTGGCTACACCTTC
TRBV9	TRBJ1-4	TRBD1	NA	CASSVAGTGAEKLFF	TGTGCCAGCAGCGTAGCGGGGACAGGGGCTGAAAAACTGTTTTTT
TRBV7-9	TRBJ1-5	TRBD1	few	CASSYSGTGVNQPQHF	TGTGCCAGCAGCTACTCCGGGACAGGGGTCAATCAGCCCCAGCATTTT
TRBV19	TRBJ2-7	TRBD2	NA	CASSNRPHGTRGNYEQYF	TGTGCCAGTAGTAACCGACCGCACGGGACTAGGGGAAACTACGAGCAGTACTTC
TRBV5-1	TRBJ1-2	TRBD1	NA	CASSRTGGSLYGYTF	TGCGCCAGCAGCCGGACAGGGGGCTCCCTCTATGGCTACACCTTC
TRBV11-3	TRBJ2-7	TRBD1	NA	CASSPGTGGYHEQYF	TGTGCCAGCAGTCCCGGGACAGGGGGCTACCACGAGCAGTACTTC
TRBV19	TRBJ1-1	TRBD1	NA	CASSVLMTGRMNTEAFF	TGTGCCAGTAGTGTTCTAATGACAGGGCGTATGAACACTGAAGCTTTCTTT
TRBV27	TRBJ1-4	NA	NA	CASRREGPGEGEKLFF	TGTGCCAGCCGTCGGGAAGGCCCAGGGGAGGGTGAAAAACTGTTTTTT
TRBV7-2	TRBJ2-5	TRBD2	NA	CASSLGAGVGETQYF	TGTGCCAGCAGCTTAGGGGCGGGGGTGGGAGAGACCCAGTACTTC
TRBV5-1	TRBJ2-7	NA	NA	CASSLDGGSRLEQYF	TGCGCCAGCAGCTTGGATGGGGGCTCTCGACTCGAGCAGTACTTC
TRBV5-1	TRBJ1-4	NA	NA	CASSLGSATNEKLFF	TGCGCCAGCAGCTTGGGGTCAGCAACTAATGAAAAACTGTTTTTT
TRBV2	TRBJ1-5	TRBD1	NA	CASRDRAPNQPQHF	TGTGCCAGCAGAGACAGGGCCCCCAATCAGCCCCAGCATTTT
TRBV7-2	TRBJ1-2	TRBD1	NA	CASSLGQGTYGYTF	TGTGCCAGCAGCTTGGGACAGGGGACCTATGGCTACACCTTC
TRBV4-3	TRBJ2-1	TRBD1	NA	CASSPQGVGENNEQFF	TGCGCCAGCAGCCCGCAGGGGGTCGGGGAAAACAATGAGCAGTTCTTC
TRBV2	TRBJ2-1	NA	NA	CAGHLETLNEQFF	TGTGCCGGCCATCTAGAAACGCTCAATGAGCAGTTCTTC
TRBV7-8	TRBJ1-1	NA	NA	CASSFPGGTEAFF	TGTGCCAGCAGCTTCCCCGGGGGCACTGAAGCTTTCTTT
TRBV18	TRBJ1-5	NA	NA	CASSPMDTGDQPQHF	TGTGCCAGCTCACCAATGGACACTGGGGATCAGCCCCAGCATTTT
TRBV19	TRBJ1-2	TRBD1	NA	CASSLWDRSPNYGYTF	TGTGCCAGTAGTTTGTGGGACAGATCTCCGAACTATGGCTACACCTTC
TRBV7-2	TRBJ2-5	NA	NA	CASSLGGGAGLETQYF	TGTGCCAGCAGCCTGGGCGGAGGGGCTGGGTTGGAGACCCAGTACTTC
TRBV27	TRBJ2-2	NA	NA	CASSLWRVKGTGELFF	TGTGCCAGCAGTTTATGGAGGGTTAAGGGGACCGGGGAGCTGTTTTTT
TRBV6-5	TRBJ1-1	NA	NA	CASSYVVSNTEAFF	TGTGCCAGCAGTTACGTCGTCTCGAACACTGAAGCTTTCTTT
TRBV11-3	TRBJ2-3	NA	NA	CASSSAGTDTQYF	TGTGCCAGCAGCTCAGCCGGGACAGATACGCAGTATTTT
TRBV21-1	TRBJ2-7	NA	NA	CASATLTSAYEQYF	TGTGCCAGCGCTACCCTTACTTCTGCCTACGAGCAGTACTTC
TRBV28	TRBJ2-2	TRBD1	once	CASRLPGPGGTGELFF	TGTGCCAGCAGATTGCCCGGGCCAGGGGGCACCGGGGAGCTGTTTTTT
TRBV7-2	TRBJ1-4	NA	NA	CASSRRQPIATNEKLFF	TGTGCCAGCAGCCGAAGACAGCCCATTGCAACTAATGAAAAACTGTTTTTT
TRBV6-5	TRBJ1-3	TRBD1	NA	CASRGQLSSGNTIYF	TGTGCCAGCAGGGGACAGTTGAGCTCTGGAAACACCATATATTTT
TRBV5-1	TRBJ2-1	TRBD2	NA	CASSPRTSSYNEQFF	TGCGCCAGCAGCCCAAGGACTAGCTCCTACAATGAGCAGTTCTTC
TRBV19	TRBJ1-2	TRBD1	NA	CASRRQGEYYGYTF	TGTGCCAGTAGGCGACAGGGAGAATACTATGGCTACACCTTC
TRBV2	TRBJ1-2	NA	NA	CASTSPREDGYTF	TGTGCCAGCACCAGCCCCAGGGAGGATGGCTACACCTTC
TRBV10-1	TRBJ2-7	NA	NA	CASLDRVEQYF	TGCGCCAGCTTGGACAGAGTCGAGCAGTACTTC
TRBV6-1	TRBJ2-2	TRBD1	NA	CASSERIQGGNTGELFF	TGTGCCAGCAGTGAAAGGATACAGGGGGGGAACACCGGGGAGCTGTTTTTT
TRBV2	TRBJ2-7	TRBD1	NA	CASCRDRGPYEQYF	TGTGCCAGCTGCCGGGACAGGGGTCCCTACGAGCAGTACTTC
TRBV5-1	TRBJ2-7	NA	NA	CASSSGRGSSSYEQYF	TGCGCCAGCAGCTCTGGAAGGGGTTCAAGCTCCTACGAGCAGTACTTC
TRBV4-1	TRBJ1-1	TRBD1	few	CASSPYRGYTEAFF	TGCGCCAGCAGCCCGTACAGGGGGTACACTGAAGCTTTCTTT
TRBV2	TRBJ2-5	NA	NA	CASSYQGIQETQYF	TGTGCCAGCAGTTATCAGGGAATTCAAGAGACCCAGTACTTC
TRBV6-1	TRBJ2-5	NA	NA	CASRATGLGETQYF	TGTGCCAGCAGAGCTACAGGGTTGGGAGAGACCCAGTACTTC
TRBV19	TRBJ2-7	TRBD1	NA	CASSNWDRDYEQYF	TGTGCCAGTAGTAACTGGGACAGGGACTACGAGCAGTACTTC
TRBV4-2	TRBJ2-7	NA	NA	CASSHQGSGMEQYF	TGTGCCAGCAGCCACCAAGGGTCCGGGATGGAGCAGTACTTC
TRBV19	TRBJ2-7	NA	NA	CASSSQRGAYEQYF	TGTGCCAGTAGTTCCCAGCGAGGTGCCTACGAGCAGTACTTC
TRBV18	TRBJ2-1	NA	NA	CASSPAAAGYNEQFF	TGTGCCAGCTCACCAGCAGCGGCCGGGTACAATGAGCAGTTCTTC
TRBV11-3	TRBJ2-6	NA	NA	CASSPTGNPGANVLTF	TGTGCCAGCAGCCCTACAGGAAACCCTGGGGCCAACGTCCTGACTTTC
TRBV6-6	TRBJ1-4	TRBD1	NA	CASSSPGTGIEKLFF	TGTGCCAGCAGTTCCCCCGGGACAGGGATCGAAAAACTGTTTTTT
TRBV5-1	TRBJ1-1	NA	NA	CASSLWGGNTEAFF	TGCGCCAGCAGCCTATGGGGGGGGAACACTGAAGCTTTCTTT
TRBV5-5	TRBJ2-7	TRBD1	NA	CASSRAGGFDEQYF	TGTGCCAGCAGCCGGGCAGGGGGCTTCGACGAGCAGTACTTC
TRBV21-1	TRBJ2-5	NA	NA	CASSKRGVETQYF	TGTGCCAGCAGCAAACGCGGCGTAGAGACCCAGTACTTC
TRBV5-1	TRBJ1-1	NA	NA	CASSLTGIVTEAFF	TGCGCCAGCAGCTTGACGGGGATAGTCACTGAAGCTTTCTTT
TRBV4-3	TRBJ2-3	NA	NA	CASSPEGRGNTDTQYF	TGCGCCAGCAGCCCCGAGGGCAGGGGAAACACAGATACGCAGTATTTT
TRBV21-1	TRBJ1-4	NA	NA	CASSNIRQGGDEKLFF	TGTGCCAGCAGCAATATTAGACAGGGTGGAGACGAAAAACTGTTTTTT
TRBV18	TRBJ1-5	NA	NA	CASSPERTLSNQPQHF	TGTGCCAGCTCACCAGAGCGCACCCTTAGCAATCAGCCCCAGCATTTT
TRBV7-3	TRBJ2-7	NA	NA	CASSPDSASSYEQYF	TGTGCCAGCAGCCCGGACTCTGCAAGCTCCTACGAGCAGTACTTC
TRBV30	TRBJ1-6	NA	NA	CAWSARGSPLHF	TGTGCCTGGAGTGCCAGGGGTTCACCCCTCCACTTT
TRBV29-1	TRBJ2-1	NA	NA	CSGALTVSYNEQFF	TGCAGCGGGGCACTGACAGTCTCCTACAATGAGCAGTTCTTC
TRBV7-9	TRBJ1-4	TRBD1	once	CASSLGTGDEKLFF	TGTGCCAGCAGCTTGGGGACAGGGGACGAAAAACTGTTTTTT
TRBV9	TRBJ1-6	NA	NA	CASSVDPRNSPLHF	TGTGCCAGCAGCGTAGACCCGAGGAATTCACCCCTCCACTTT
TRBV7-2	TRBJ1-1	TRBD1	NA	CASSRRQGMNTEAFF	TGTGCCAGCAGCAGAAGACAGGGAATGAACACTGAAGCTTTCTTT
TRBV11-2	TRBJ2-7	TRBD2	once	CASSLRIAGGRYEQYF	TGTGCCAGCAGCCTTAGAATAGCGGGAGGAAGATACGAGCAGTACTTC